Below, one TCR beta chain is given with its context. Trimming took 0 bases from V and 7 from J, leaving 14 bases between them. CDR1 is SGHRS and CDR2 is YFSETQ in the germline V gene. This CDR3 has 15 amino acids. Profiling relied on immunoSEQ multiplex PCR, and the TCRdb table lists in-frame clones only, not all of them. The data hold tens of thousands of clones, with roughly 90% observed a single time. This specimen belongs to a study of T cell changes during pregnancy in multiple sclerosis. The chain combines TRBV5-1 with TRBJ2-1; tentatively, D is TRBD2 (5 bases). Sequencing was performed on peripheral blood, taken in the third trimester of pregnancy. The receptor was isolated from a female donor in good health, enrolled as a control in a pregnancy study. The CDR3 DNA reads TGCGCCAGCAGCTTGGCGAGCGGCCAAGGGAATGAGCAGTTCTTC. Translating it yields CASSLASGQGNEQFF. Together with reference TRBV5-1 and TRBJ2-1, the CDR3 gives the full variable domain: KAGVTQTPRYLIKTRGQQVTLSCSPISGHRSVSWYQQTPGQGLQFLFEYFSETQRNKGNFPGRFSGRQFSNSRSEMNVSTLELGDSALYLCASSLASGQGNEQFFGPGTRLTVL.